Included here is one T cell receptor (beta chain) sequence, with context. This sample was taken from a study of T cell responses to AZD1222 COVID-19 vaccine. CDR1 MNHEY and CDR2 SMNVEV come from the germline V gene (reference sequence). CDR3 length: 16 residues. Trimming took 2 bases from V and 5 from J, leaving 16 bases between them. Profiled with immunoSEQ multiplex PCR; TCRdb holds only in-frame clones, not every one. The data show about 170,000 clones, with 85% to 90% seen just once and around 6.9% held by the top ten. The rearrangement uses TRBV27 and TRBJ2-1, with D perhaps TRBD1 or TRBD2 (5 bases each). Material: peripheral blood, obtained on day 0 of AZD1222 vaccination. This sequence was found in an adult in good health. The CDR3 DNA sequence: TGTGCCAGCAGTTTAAACCTGGGGGTAACCCACAATGAGCAGTTCTTC. Translated, it gives CASSLNLGVTHNEQFF.